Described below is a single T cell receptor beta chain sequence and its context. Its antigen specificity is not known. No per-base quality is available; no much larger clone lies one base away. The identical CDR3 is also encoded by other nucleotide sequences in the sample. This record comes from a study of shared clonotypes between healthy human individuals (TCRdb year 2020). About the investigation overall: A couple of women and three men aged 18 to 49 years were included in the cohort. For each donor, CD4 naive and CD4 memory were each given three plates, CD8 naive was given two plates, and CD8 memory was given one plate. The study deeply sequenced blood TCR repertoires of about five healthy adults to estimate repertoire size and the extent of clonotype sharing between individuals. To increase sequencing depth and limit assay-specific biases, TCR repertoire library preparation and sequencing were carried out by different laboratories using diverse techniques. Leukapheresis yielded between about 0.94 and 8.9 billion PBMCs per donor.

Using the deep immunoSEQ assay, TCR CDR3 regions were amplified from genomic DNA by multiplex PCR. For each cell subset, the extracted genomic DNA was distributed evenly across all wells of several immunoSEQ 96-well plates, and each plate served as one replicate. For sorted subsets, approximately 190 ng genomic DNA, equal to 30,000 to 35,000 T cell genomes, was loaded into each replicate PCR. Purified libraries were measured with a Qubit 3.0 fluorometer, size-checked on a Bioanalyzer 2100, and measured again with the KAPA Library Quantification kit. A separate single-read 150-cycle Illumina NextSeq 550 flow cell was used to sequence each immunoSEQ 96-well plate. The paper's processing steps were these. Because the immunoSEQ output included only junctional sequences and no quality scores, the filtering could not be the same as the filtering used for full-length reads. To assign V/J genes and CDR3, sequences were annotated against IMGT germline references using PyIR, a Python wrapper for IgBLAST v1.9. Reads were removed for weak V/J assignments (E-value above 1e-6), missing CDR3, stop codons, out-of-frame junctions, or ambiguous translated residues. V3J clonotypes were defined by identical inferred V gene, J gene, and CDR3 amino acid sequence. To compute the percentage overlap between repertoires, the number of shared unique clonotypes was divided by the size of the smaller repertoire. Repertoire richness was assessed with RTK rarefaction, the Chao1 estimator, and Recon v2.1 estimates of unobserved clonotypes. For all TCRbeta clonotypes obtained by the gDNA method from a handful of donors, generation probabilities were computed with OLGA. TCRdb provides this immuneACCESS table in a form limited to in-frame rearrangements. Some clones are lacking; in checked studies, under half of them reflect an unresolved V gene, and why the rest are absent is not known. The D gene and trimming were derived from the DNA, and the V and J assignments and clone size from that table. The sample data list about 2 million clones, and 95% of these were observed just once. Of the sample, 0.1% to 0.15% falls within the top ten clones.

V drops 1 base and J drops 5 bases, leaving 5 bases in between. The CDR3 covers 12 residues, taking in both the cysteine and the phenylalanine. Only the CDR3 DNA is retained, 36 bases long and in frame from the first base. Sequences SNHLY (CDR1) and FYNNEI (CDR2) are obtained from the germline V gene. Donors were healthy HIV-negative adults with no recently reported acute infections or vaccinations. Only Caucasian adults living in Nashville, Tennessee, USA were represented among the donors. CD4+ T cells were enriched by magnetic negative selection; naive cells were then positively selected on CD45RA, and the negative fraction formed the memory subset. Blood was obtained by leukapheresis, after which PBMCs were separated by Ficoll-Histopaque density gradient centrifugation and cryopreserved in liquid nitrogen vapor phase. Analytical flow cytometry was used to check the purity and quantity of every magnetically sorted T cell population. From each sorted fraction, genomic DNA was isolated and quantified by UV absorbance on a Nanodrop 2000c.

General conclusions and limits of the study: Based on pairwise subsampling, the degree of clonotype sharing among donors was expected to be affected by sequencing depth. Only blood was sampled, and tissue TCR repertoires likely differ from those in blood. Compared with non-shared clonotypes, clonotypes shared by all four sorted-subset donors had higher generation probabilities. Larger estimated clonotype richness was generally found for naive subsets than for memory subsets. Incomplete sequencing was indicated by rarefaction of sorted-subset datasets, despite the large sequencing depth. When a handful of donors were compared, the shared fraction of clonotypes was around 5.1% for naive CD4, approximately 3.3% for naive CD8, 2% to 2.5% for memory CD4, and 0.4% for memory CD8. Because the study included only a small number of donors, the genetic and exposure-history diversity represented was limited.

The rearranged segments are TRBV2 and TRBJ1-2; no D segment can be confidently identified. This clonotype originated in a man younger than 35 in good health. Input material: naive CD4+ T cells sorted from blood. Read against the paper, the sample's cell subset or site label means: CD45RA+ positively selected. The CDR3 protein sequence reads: CASSEGGYGYTF. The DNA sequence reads TGTGCCAGCAGTGAAGGGGGTTATGGCTACACCTTC.